This paragraph reports one T cell receptor beta chain. The antigen remains unidentified. Every patient experienced relapse after autologous stem cell transplantation, and brentuximab vedotin exposure varied. Complete response, partial response or progressive disease was recorded as best response. V shed 4 bases and J shed 5 bases, with 13 bases lying between them. The CDR3 runs to 13 residues. Germline V lookup: CDR1 SGHDT, CDR2 YYEEEE. Clones were read by immunoSEQ multiplex PCR, and TCRdb kept only the in-frame ones, dropping some. Of around 45,000 clones listed, 65% to 85% are singletons. The sample originates from a study of PD-1 blockade in classical Hodgkin lymphoma. Overall study results and limits: What drove the repertoire differences, possibly disease activity or prior therapy, has not been defined. Complete responders started with a diversity level that resembled newly diagnosed patients at baseline.

The rearrangement links TRBV5-6 to TRBJ2-7, with D maybe TRBD2 (5 bases). The input for sequencing was peripheral blood mononuclear cells (PBMCs), taken before the second cycle of nivolumab. This receptor was obtained from a human donor with classical Hodgkin lymphoma. CDR3 sequence reads: CASSRGPNHEQYF. CDR3 bases: TGTGCCAGCAGCCGAGGGCCCAACCACGAGCAGTACTTC.